This entry concerns a single TCR beta chain. The protocol was immunoSEQ multiplex PCR, while the TCRdb copy is restricted to in-frame clones and leaves out a portion. The repertoire holds 2 million to 2.5 million clones, more than 90% seen once, with around 0.13% in the top ten. These data belong to a study of shared clonotypes between healthy human individuals. Trimming removed 1 base from V and 1 base from J, with 7 bases in between. CDR3 size: 14 residues. Germline CDR1 LNHNV, CDR2 YYDKDF (reference sequence). V gene TRBV15 combines with J gene TRBJ2-5; D is undetermined. This clonotype was obtained from a man in his late teens or twenties in good health. Sequencing used naive CD4+ T cells sorted from blood. Subset of the sample: CD45RA+ positively selected. The CDR3 protein is CATSRGGIQETQYF. CDR3 DNA sequence: TGTGCCACCAGCAGAGGGGGTATCCAAGAGACCCAGTACTTC.